One sample yielded the 24 T cell receptor beta chains listed below, sequenced in a study of T cell changes during pregnancy in multiple sclerosis. Clones were read by immunoSEQ multiplex PCR, and TCRdb kept only the in-frame ones, dropping some. This sample yields fewer than 45,000 clones, of which around 93% are seen a single time; 0.35% to 0.55% belongs to the top ten. The sequences come from CD4+ T cells from peripheral blood mononuclear cells, collected in the third trimester of pregnancy. These receptors all come from a female donor in good health, enrolled as a control in a pregnancy study.

V gene TRBV19 combines with J gene TRBJ1-4; TRBD1 matches 9 bases. CDR1 is LNHDA, CDR2 SQIVND, per germline (reference sequence). The ends lost 7 bases at V and 6 bases at J; junction bases unmatched: 3. The CDR3 extends over 13 amino acids. In DNA form, the CDR3 reads TGTGCCAGTAAGGACAGGGGTTATGAAAAACTGTTTTTT. Amino acid sequence: CASKDRGYEKLFF.

This clone is a singleton in its sample. DNA of the CDR3: TGTGCCAGCTCACGGAGCGGCGAAGATACGCAGTATTTT. This translates into CASSRSGEDTQYF. The chain carries TRBV18 and TRBJ2-3, with D perhaps TRBD2 (5 bases). Germline CDR1 KGHSH, CDR2 LQKENI. The CDR3 spans 13 residues. V was shortened by 4 bases and J by 5 bases, with 10 bases between the two germline ends. Full variable domain (missing parts from reference TRBV18 and TRBJ2-3): NAGVMQNPRHLVRRRGQEARLRCSPMKGHSHVYWYRQLPEEGLKFMVYLQKENIIDESGMPKERFSAEFPKEGPSILRIQQVVRGDSAAYFCASSRSGEDTQYFGPGTRLTVL.

The gene calls are TRBV5-4 and TRBJ2-2; D is unresolved. V lost 4 bases, J lost 2 bases, and 6 bases lay in between. The germline V gene has CDR1 SGHNT and CDR2 YYREEE (reference sequence). The CDR3 covers 13 residues. This CDR3 reads CASSPRNTGELFF. In DNA form, the CDR3 reads TGTGCCAGCAGCCCGCGAAACACCGGGGAGCTGTTTTTT.

The chain is built from TRBV18 and TRBJ2-7; 7 bases are shared with TRBD1. V lost 4 bases and J lost 7; bases outside the gene matches: 4. Per the germline V gene, CDR1 is KGHSH and CDR2 is LQKENI. The CDR3 consists of 12 residues. This CDR3 reads CASSLDREEQYF. CDR3 nucleotides: TGTGCCAGCTCACTCGACAGGGAAGAGCAGTACTTC.

V and J are TRBV6-1 and TRBJ1-2; D is possibly TRBD1 (5 bases). This CDR3 region has 15 residues. The germline V and J ends were trimmed by 6 bases and 8 bases, with 22 bases remaining between them. Per the germline V gene, CDR1 is MNHNS and CDR2 is SASEGT. The DNA of the CDR3 is TGTGCCAGCAGCGTCGACTGGGGGGGAAGGGTCGGCTACACCTTC. As protein: CASSVDWGGRVGYTF.

V usage is TRBV7-2 and J usage is TRBJ2-5; TRBD2 aligns across 9 bases. The V gene end was trimmed by 1 base and the J gene end by 3 bases; junction bases not matched to a gene: 6. Germline V gene sequence: CDR1 SGHTA, CDR2 FQGNSA. CDR3 length equals 16 residues. DNA of the CDR3: TGTGCCAGCAGCTTAGAACCGGGACTAGCAGAAGAGACCCAGTACTTC. Protein product: CASSLEPGLAEETQYF.

This chain links TRBV5-1 with TRBJ1-1, with 10 nucleotides matching TRBD1. Unmatched junction bases numbered 2, after V lost 4 bases and J lost 2 bases. CDR3 length: 14 amino acids. CDR1 and CDR2 from the germline V gene are SGHRS and YFSETQ. The CDR3 DNA sequence: TGCGCCAGCAGCAGGGACAGGGGTAACACTGAAGCTTTCTTT. Its protein is CASSRDRGNTEAFF.

The genes are TRBV7-3 and TRBJ2-3; 13 bases map to TRBD2. V lost 10 bases to trimming and J lost 3 bases; unmatched junction nucleotides: 4. Germline values: CDR1 SGHTA, CDR2 FQGTGA. CDR3 size: 14 residues. The CDR3 reads CATRTSGGTDTQYF. The CDR3 region has the DNA TGTGCCACCCGGACTAGCGGGGGTACAGATACGCAGTATTTT.

The chain combines TRBV6-1 with TRBJ2-3; tentative D call: TRBD2 (5 bases). V was trimmed by 3 bases and J by 2 bases, leaving 15 bases between them. The CDR3 length is 16 residues. CDR1 and CDR2 from the germline V gene are MNHNS and SASEGT. This chain's CDR3 is CASSDRHGIHTDTQYF. The CDR3 nucleotides are TGTGCCAGCAGTGACCGACACGGGATTCACACAGATACGCAGTATTTT.

The V gene is TRBV11-2, the J gene TRBJ1-6, with D perhaps matching TRBD1 (5 bases). V was cut by 4 bases and J by 9 bases, with 19 bases left in between. Germline V gene lookup returns CDR1 SGHAT and CDR2 FQNNGV. The CDR3 length is 16 residues. CDR3 residues: CASSSSHGGGSSPLHF. The CDR3 region has the DNA TGTGCCAGCAGCTCATCACACGGCGGGGGAAGTTCACCCCTCCACTTT.

This chain joins TRBV6-5 and TRBJ1-6; D is ambiguous. In germline, CDR1 is MNHEY, CDR2 SVGAGI. The ends were cut back, 4 bases at V and 9 bases at J, with 7 bases in the middle. This CDR3 comprises 12 residues. CDR3 sequence reads: CASSFRGSPLHF. In nucleotides, the CDR3 is TGTGCCAGCAGTTTCCGGGGTTCACCCCTCCACTTT.

The V call is TRBV4-3, the J call TRBJ2-4, with 8 bases lining up with TRBD2. This CDR3 has 17 amino acids. V shed 2 bases, J shed 3 bases, and the junction held 9 bases outside the gene matches. The V gene's germline CDR1 is LGHNA and CDR2 YSLEER. The CDR3 reads CASSQTAGVEVKNIQYF. In DNA, the CDR3 is TGCGCCAGCAGCCAAACAGCGGGAGTGGAGGTCAAAAACATTCAGTACTTC.

The chain uses TRBV10-3 and TRBJ1-6; 8 bases line up with TRBD1. Germline CDR1 is ENHRY and CDR2 is SYGVKD. The CDR3 spans 18 residues. Germline trimming cut 3 bases from V and 6 bases from J; bases unmatched to any gene: 13. The CDR3: CAISDPGQVGGFNSPLHF. The CDR3 bases are TGTGCCATCAGTGATCCGGGACAGGTTGGAGGCTTTAATTCACCCCTCCACTTT.

J is TRBJ1-6 and V is TRBV9; 7 nucleotides match TRBD1. The ends lost 5 bases at V and 8 bases at J; junction bases unmatched: 7. This CDR3 region has 14 residues. The V gene's germline CDR1 is SGDLS and CDR2 YYNGEE. CDR3 residues: CASSQEGAYSPLHF. CDR3 coding DNA: TGTGCCAGCAGTCAAGAGGGGGCCTATTCACCCCTCCACTTT.

A single count supports this clone. The rearrangement uses TRBV7-2 and TRBJ2-3; possible D gene TRBD2, 5 bases. Per germline, CDR1 SGHTA and CDR2 FQGNSA. Trimming removed 1 base at V and 4 bases at J, with 12 bases between. The CDR3 loop spans 15 amino acids. In nucleotides, the CDR3 is TGTGCCAGCAGCTTAGGGGGAGTTGGAGCAGATACGCAGTATTTT. This gives the protein CASSLGGVGADTQYF.

The chain employs TRBV7-3 and TRBJ2-3; D ambiguous. The V and J ends lost 5 bases and 4 bases respectively, with 10 bases between them. Germline-derived CDR1 and CDR2 are SGHTA and FQGTGA. The CDR3 is 13 residues long. The CDR3 here is CASSTSRSDTQYF. CDR3 coding DNA: TGTGCCAGCAGCACTTCCCGGTCAGATACGCAGTATTTT. The full variable domain, its missing parts supplied by reference TRBV7-3 and TRBJ2-3, is GAGVSQTPSNKVTEKGKYVELRCDPISGHTALYWYRQSLGQGPEFLIYFQGTGAADDSGLPNDRFFAVRPEGSVSTLKIQRTERGDSAVYLCASSTSRSDTQYFGPGTRLTVL.

This rearrangement joins TRBV9 to TRBJ2-3; a possible D gene is TRBD1 (5 bases). Germline CDR1 and CDR2: SGDLS and YYNGEE. This CDR3 has 15 residues. V lost 4 bases and J lost 3, with 15 bases in between. Here the CDR3 reads CASSPLTPGTDTQYF. The DNA of the CDR3 is TGTGCCAGCAGCCCCTTGACACCAGGGACAGATACGCAGTATTTT.

This chain connects TRBV4-1 to TRBJ1-2; D may be TRBD1 (5 bases). This CDR3 contains 14 residues. V was clipped by 0 bases and J by 5 bases, with 10 bases between them. Germline V gives CDR1 MGHRA, CDR2 YSYEKL. The CDR3 DNA sequence: TGCGCCAGCAGCCAAGATCTCAGGGTGTATGGCTACACCTTC. Translated: CASSQDLRVYGYTF.

This chain connects TRBV28 to TRBJ2-7, with D possibly being TRBD2 (5 bases). The CDR3 is 13 amino acids. Per germline, CDR1 MDHEN and CDR2 SYDVKM. V gave up 3 bases and J gave up 7 bases, with 13 bases separating them. CDR3 DNA: TGTGCCAGCAGTTTCGCTAGAGGGATTGAGCAGTACTTC. Translating it yields CASSFARGIEQYF. The full variable domain, its missing parts supplied by reference TRBV28 and TRBJ2-7, is DVKVTQSSRYLVKRTGEKVFLECVQDMDHENMFWYRQDPGLGLRLIYFSYDVKMKEKGDIPEGYSVSREKKERFSLILESASTNQTSMYLCASSFARGIEQYFGPGTRLTVT.

The CDR3 region is CASSTGSGYTF. In DNA form, the CDR3 reads TGTGCCAGCTCCACCGGGTCCGGCTACACCTTC. The rearrangement joins TRBV6-5 to TRBJ1-2; no clear D gene. CDR1 and CDR2 (germline): MNHEY, SVGAGI. Trimming pared 8 bases from V and 8 bases from J, leaving 12 bases between. The CDR3 sequence is 11 residues long.

This clone appeared once. The chain is built from TRBV10-3 and TRBJ1-3; TRBD1 might be the D (6 bases). Germline lookup yields CDR1 ENHRY and CDR2 SYGVKD. This CDR3 has 14 residues. With 6 bases removed from V and 0 bases from J, the gap between germline ends came to 9 bases. The CDR3 loop is CAISRQVSGNTIYF. The DNA of the CDR3 is TGTGCCATCAGCCGACAGGTCTCTGGAAACACCATATATTTT.

This chain links TRBV7-9 with TRBJ2-3, with 10 bases identical to TRBD1. The CDR3 covers 14 residues. Trimming took 3 bases from V and 5 from J; bases not matched to a gene: 2. Per the germline V gene, CDR1 is SEHNR and CDR2 is FQNEAQ (reference sequence). The CDR3 DNA follows: TGTGCCAGCAGCTTCGGACAGGGGGTAGATACGCAGTATTTT. Its protein is CASSFGQGVDTQYF.

The chain recombines TRBV28 with TRBJ1-5, with a tentative D call TRBD1 (6 bases). The CDR3 extends over 14 amino acids. V shed 3 bases and J shed 4 bases, with 10 bases lying between them. Germline loops: CDR1 MDHEN, CDR2 SYDVKM. The CDR3 bases are TGTGCCAGCAGTTTCAGGGGATCTAATCAGCCCCAGCATTTT. Protein product: CASSFRGSNQPQHF. The variable domain in full, with the rest retrieved from reference TRBV28 and TRBJ1-5, is DVKVTQSSRYLVKRTGEKVFLECVQDMDHENMFWYRQDPGLGLRLIYFSYDVKMKEKGDIPEGYSVSREKKERFSLILESASTNQTSMYLCASSFRGSNQPQHFGDGTRLSIL.

This chain uses TRBV4-1 with TRBJ2-7; a possible D gene is TRBD1 (6 bases). Looked up from germline, CDR1 is MGHRA and CDR2 is YSYEKL. This CDR3 contains 14 residues. Trimming left V 3 bases short and J 3 bases short, with 12 bases between. CDR3 sequence (DNA): TGCGCCAGCAGCCAGGTAGGACAGTACTACGAGCAGTACTTC. Protein sequence: CASSQVGQYYEQYF.